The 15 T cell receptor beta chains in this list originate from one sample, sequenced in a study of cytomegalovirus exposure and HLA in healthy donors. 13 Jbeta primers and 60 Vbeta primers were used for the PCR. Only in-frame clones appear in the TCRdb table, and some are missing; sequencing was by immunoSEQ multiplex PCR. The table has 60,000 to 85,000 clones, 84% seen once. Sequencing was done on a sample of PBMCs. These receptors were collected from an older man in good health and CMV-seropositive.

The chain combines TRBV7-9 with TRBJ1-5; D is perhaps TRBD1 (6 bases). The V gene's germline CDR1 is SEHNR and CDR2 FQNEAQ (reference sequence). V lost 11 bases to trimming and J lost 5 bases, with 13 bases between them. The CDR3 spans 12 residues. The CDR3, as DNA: TGTGCCTCCGGCAGGGGAGATCAGCCCCAGCATTTT. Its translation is CASGRGDQPQHF.

The CDR3 here is CASSSTVYEQYF. In nucleotides, the CDR3 is TGTGCCAGCAGCTCGACAGTATACGAGCAGTACTTC. The chain recombines TRBV7-9 with TRBJ2-7, with D perhaps matching TRBD1 (5 bases). The CDR3 consists of 12 residues. Per the germline V gene, CDR1 is SEHNR and CDR2 is FQNEAQ (reference sequence). The V and J ends lost 4 bases and 4 bases respectively, with 8 bases between them.

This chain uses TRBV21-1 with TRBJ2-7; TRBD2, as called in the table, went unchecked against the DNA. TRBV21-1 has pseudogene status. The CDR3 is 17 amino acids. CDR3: CASSKGSRDYLGYEQYF. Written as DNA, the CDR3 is TGTGCCAGCAGCAAAGGGTCCCGGGACTACCTCGGCTACGAGCAGTACTTC.

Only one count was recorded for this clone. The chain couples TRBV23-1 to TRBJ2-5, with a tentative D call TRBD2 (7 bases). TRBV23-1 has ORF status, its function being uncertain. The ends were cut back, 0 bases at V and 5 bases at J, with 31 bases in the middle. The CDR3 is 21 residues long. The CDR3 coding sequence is TGCGCCAGCAGTCAATCGAGGGGGGGGACACCCCAGACGATCGAGTCGGAGACCCAGTACTTC. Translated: CASSQSRGGTPQTIESETQYF.

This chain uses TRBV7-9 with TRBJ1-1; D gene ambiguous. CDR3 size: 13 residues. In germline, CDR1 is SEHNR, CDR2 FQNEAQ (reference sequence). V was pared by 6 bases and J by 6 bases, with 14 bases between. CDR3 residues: CASSPDFRAEAFF. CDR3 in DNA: TGTGCCAGCAGTCCGGACTTTAGAGCTGAAGCTTTCTTT.

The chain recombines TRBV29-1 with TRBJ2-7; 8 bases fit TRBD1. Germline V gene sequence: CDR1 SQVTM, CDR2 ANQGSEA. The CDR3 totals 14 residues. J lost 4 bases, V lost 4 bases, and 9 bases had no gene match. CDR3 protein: CSVVGMGQVYEQYF. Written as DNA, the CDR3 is TGCAGCGTTGTGGGTATGGGACAGGTTTACGAGCAGTACTTC.

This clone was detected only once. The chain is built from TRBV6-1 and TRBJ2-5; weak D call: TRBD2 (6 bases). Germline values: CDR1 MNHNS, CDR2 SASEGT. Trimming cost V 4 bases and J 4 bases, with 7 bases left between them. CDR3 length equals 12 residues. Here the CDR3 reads CASSVGGETQYF. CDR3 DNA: TGTGCCAGCAGTGTGGGGGGAGAGACCCAGTACTTC.

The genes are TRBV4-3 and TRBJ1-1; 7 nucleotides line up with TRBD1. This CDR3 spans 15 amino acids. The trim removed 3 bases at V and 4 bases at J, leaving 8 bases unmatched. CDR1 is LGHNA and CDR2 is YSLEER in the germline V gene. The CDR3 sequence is CASSQSRDSRTEAFF. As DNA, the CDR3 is TGCGCCAGCAGCCAGTCTAGGGACAGCCGCACTGAAGCTTTCTTT.

The CDR3 nucleotides read TGTGCCACGTCTCCTCCCGACAGGGGCAATCAGCCCCAGCATTTT. Its protein is CATSPPDRGNQPQHF. This chain connects TRBV28 to TRBJ1-5, with 7 bases aligning to TRBD1. The CDR3 is 15 residues long. The V segment lost 10 bases and the J segment 2 bases; nucleotides outside the gene matches: 11. Germline V CDR1 and CDR2: MDHEN, SYDVKM. Looking up the rest from reference TRBV28 and TRBJ1-5 gives the full variable domain: DVKVTQSSRYLVKRTGEKVFLECVQDMDHENMFWYRQDPGLGLRLIYFSYDVKMKEKGDIPEGYSVSREKKERFSLILESASTNQTSMYLCATSPPDRGNQPQHFGDGTRLSIL.

CDR3 sequence reads: CASSGHRSYGYTF. The CDR3 DNA reads as TGTGCCAGCAGTGGCCACAGGAGCTATGGCTACACCTTC. The chain carries TRBV6-1 and TRBJ1-2, with D maybe TRBD1 (5 bases). CDR1 is MNHNS and CDR2 is SASEGT in the germline V gene. The CDR3 is 13 residues long. V lost 4 bases to trimming and J lost 4 bases, with 10 bases between them.

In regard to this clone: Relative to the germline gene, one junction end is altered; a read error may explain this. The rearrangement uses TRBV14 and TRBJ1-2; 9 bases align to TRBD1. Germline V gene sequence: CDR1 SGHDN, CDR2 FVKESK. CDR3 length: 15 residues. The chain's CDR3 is CASSEDTGGRYGYTF. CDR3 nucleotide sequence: TGTGCCAGCAGCGAAGATACAGGGGGCAGATATGGCTACACCTTC.

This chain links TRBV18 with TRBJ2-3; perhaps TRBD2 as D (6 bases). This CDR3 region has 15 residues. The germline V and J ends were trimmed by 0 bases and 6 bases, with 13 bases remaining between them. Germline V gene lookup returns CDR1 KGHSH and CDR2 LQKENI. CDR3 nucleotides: TGTGCCAGCTCACCACCAGGCGGGGCGCGGGATACGCAGTATTTT. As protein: CASSPPGGARDTQYF.

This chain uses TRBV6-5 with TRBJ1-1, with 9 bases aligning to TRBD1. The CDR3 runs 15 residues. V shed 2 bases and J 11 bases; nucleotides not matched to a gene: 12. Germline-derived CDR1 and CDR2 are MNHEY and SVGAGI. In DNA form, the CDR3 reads TGTGCCAGCAGTTACCAGGACAGGGGATTCGGAGTGGCTTTCTTT. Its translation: CASSYQDRGFGVAFF.

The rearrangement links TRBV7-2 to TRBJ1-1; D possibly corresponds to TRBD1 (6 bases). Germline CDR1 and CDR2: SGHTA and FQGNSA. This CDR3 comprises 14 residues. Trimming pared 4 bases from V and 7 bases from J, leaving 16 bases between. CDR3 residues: CASSSRGGAGEAFF. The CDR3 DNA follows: TGTGCCAGCAGCTCCCGAGGGGGGGCGGGTGAAGCTTTCTTT.

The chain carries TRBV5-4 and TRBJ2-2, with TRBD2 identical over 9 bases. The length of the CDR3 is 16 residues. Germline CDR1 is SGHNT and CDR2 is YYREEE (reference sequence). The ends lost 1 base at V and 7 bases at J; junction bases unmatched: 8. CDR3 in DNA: TGTGCCAGCAGCTTGTCGGCTAGCGGGACGGGCGGGGAGCTGTTTTTT. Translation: CASSLSASGTGGELFF.